This T cell receptor (beta chain) was profiled in a study of identical twins (dated by TCRdb to between 2015 and 2016). Regarding the research as a whole: The study deep-sequenced TCR alpha and beta repertoires from monozygotic twins, unrelated adults of various ages and cord blood to test whether fetal clonotypes persist. To rule out contamination, replicate twin experiments were performed at different times with different library preparation protocols. Results and caveats for the whole study, not just this receptor: Compared with coincidental sharing between unrelated individuals, an excess of low generation-probability sequences was observed among out-of-frame TCR alpha sequences shared between twins. Zero-insertion analyses could be partly confounded by invariant T cells such as MAIT and iNKT, though diverse VJ usage argued against such confounding for most clonotypes. A weaker excess of twin sharing was found in beta out-of-frame sequences because the signal-to-noise ratio was lowered by fewer shared sequences. Fewer insertions were carried by abundant cord blood beta clonotypes, a similar but weaker trend appeared in young adult naive repertoires, and no such trend appeared in memory repertoires. Because the same donors could not be followed over many years, conclusions were based on cross-sectional statistical analysis. Recombination models systematically underestimated out-of-frame TCR alpha sharing in monozygotic twins but agreed with sharing between unrelated individuals.

All donors were healthy Caucasians. The twin cohort consisted of three pairs of female monozygotic twins, all aged roughly 18 to 29 years. Positive isolation kits from Invitrogen were used to isolate CD4+ and CD8+ T cell populations. This clonotype is termed medium-sized (0.01 to 0.1%). Its recognized antigen is unknown. No much larger clone exists at a distance of one base, and base qualities are not known. For CDR1 and CDR2, the germline V gene lists SQVTM and ANQGSEA. From the cysteine through the phenylalanine, the CDR3 covers 14 amino acids. Of the read, only the CDR3 DNA is kept; its 42 bases are in frame from base 1. V is reduced by 1 base and J by 10 bases, leaving a spacing of 16 bases between them. Library prep was done by 5' RACE. Sequencing took place on an Illumina HiSeq 2000. Template switching added a universal primer binding site, and the final cDNA carried a unique molecular identifier that allowed TCR cDNA molecules to be counted accurately. First-strand cDNA for TCR alpha and beta chains was synthesized from specific primers in the conserved constant-segment region. To control for contamination, every cDNA library was double barcoded, receiving both a SMART-Mk sample barcode and Illumina barcodes. TruSeq adapter sequences and Illumina sample barcodes were added in two successive PCR steps. TCR alpha and beta cDNA libraries were sequenced on the Illumina HiSeq platform with custom primers. For the original study's pipeline: MiGEC was used to process raw reads and extract unique molecular identifiers, and MiXCR was used to find CDR3 positions. For each individual, recombination models were inferred using an EM algorithm with the repgenHMM and IGoR tools. Shared clonotype analysis was performed with the tcR package in R, normalizing sharing by the product of cloneset sizes. To study raw recombination without the effects of thymic and clonal selection, out-of-frame nonproductive sequences were analyzed. TCRdb cleaned the public reads at Q25 with fastp, built clones with MiXCR and kept in-frame beta chains. Under each unique CDR3 protein, matching rows form one entry showing the most common genes and DNA. The V and J calls and clone size are TCRdb's, not the authors'. Across this sample there are about 250,000 distinct CDR3 sequences, with approximately 8% seen only once. The ten largest clonotypes hold about 5.8% of the sample.

This sample was shared with a second study, whose subject was yellow fever vaccine responses in identical twins. Taken from the second paper: According to the authors, the vaccine-induced T cell response in identical twins seemed to be partly convergent and partly specific to each individual. In identical twins, the study followed T cell clones that responded to the vaccine with precision.

The sample comprised CD8+ T cells sorted from blood. The chain couples TRBV29-1 to TRBJ2-2; the D gene is perhaps TRBD1, on 5 matching bases. The clonotype was recovered from a young woman in good health. CDR3 sequence: CSVEGPGPWEELFF. The nucleotide sequence reads TGCAGCGTTGAAGGACCAGGGCCCTGGGAGGAGCTGTTTTTT.